This T cell receptor beta chain was found in a study of shared clonotypes between healthy human individuals. Assay used: immunoSEQ multiplex PCR; TCRdb lists only in-frame clones, some missing. The sample lists 2 million to 2.5 million clones; over 85% were seen once. After removal of 6 bases from V and 5 bases from J, the junction contained 7 bases not matched to a gene. Germline V gene lookup returns CDR1 LNHDA and CDR2 SQIVND (reference sequence). The CDR3 loop spans 15 amino acids. Selected positively for CCR7 and CD45RO-negative, naive CD8 cells excluded terminally differentiated effector memory CD45RA+ cells.

This receptor was taken from a man between 18 and 29 years old in good health. This chain uses TRBV19 with TRBJ2-1; 10 bases match TRBD2. Sequenced material: naive CD8+ T cells sorted from blood. DNA of the CDR3: TGTGCCAGTAGCCCTTGGACTAGCGGACACAATGAGCAGTTCTTC. As protein: CASSPWTSGHNEQFF. The full variable domain, completed using reference TRBV19 and TRBJ2-1, is DGGITQSPKYLFRKEGQNVTLSCEQNLNHDAMYWYRQDPGQGLRLIYYSQIVNDFQKGDIAEGYSVSREKKESFPLTVTSAQKNPTAFYLCASSPWTSGHNEQFFGPGTRLTVL.